The 25 T cell receptor beta chains below all came from one sample that was sequenced in a study of shared T cell receptors in the human thymus. Profiling relied on immunoSEQ multiplex PCR, and the TCRdb table lists in-frame clones only, not all of them. The sample includes 450,000 to 650,000 clones, approximately 78% of them seen just once. These data were likewise used in another study, on human thymus T cells.

Sample: thymocytes. These TCRs come from a boy in the first two years of life with a congenital heart defect.

This rearrangement joins TRBV4-3 to TRBJ2-2, with D possibly matching TRBD2 (5 bases). The CDR3 extends over 14 amino acids. V lost 3 bases, J lost 3 bases, and 8 bases lay in between. The germline V gene has CDR1 LGHNA and CDR2 YSLEER. As DNA, the CDR3 is TGCGCCAGCAGCCAGGACTCCTACACCGGGGAGCTGTTTTTT. Protein: CASSQDSYTGELFF.

The rearrangement uses TRBV27 and TRBJ2-5, with 13 bases matching TRBD2. J was trimmed by 2 bases and V by 1 base; bases with no gene match: 1. The CDR3 runs to 16 residues. In germline, CDR1 is MNHEY, CDR2 SMNVEV (reference sequence). The CDR3 sequence is CASSLWTSGGQETQYF. The CDR3 DNA reads TGTGCCAGCAGTTTATGGACTAGCGGGGGTCAAGAGACCCAGTACTTC.

V and J are TRBV11-3 and TRBJ2-1; 7 nucleotides line up with TRBD2. The germline V gene encodes CDR1 SGHNT and CDR2 YENEEA. V was clipped by 4 bases and J by 10 bases; unmatched bases: 16. The CDR3 sequence is 16 residues long. The CDR3 DNA reads TGTGCCAGCAGCTCCGGATCGGGAGGCGACCCGGGCGAGCAGTTCTTC. Translation gives CASSSGSGGDPGEQFF.

The rearrangement joins TRBV5-1 to TRBJ2-3, with a tentative D call TRBD1 (6 bases). In germline, CDR1 is SGHRS, CDR2 YFSETQ. The CDR3 runs 13 residues. V was clipped by 4 bases and J by 2 bases, with 8 bases between them. The CDR3 DNA reads TGCGCCAGCAGCACAGGGCACACAGATACGCAGTATTTT. This gives the protein CASSTGHTDTQYF.

This clone was counted once. The chain joins TRBV5-1 to TRBJ2-7; possible D gene TRBD2, 7 bases. With 3 bases removed from V and 0 bases from J, the gap between germline ends came to 13 bases. The germline V gene has CDR1 SGHRS and CDR2 YFSETQ. The length of the CDR3 is 15 residues. The CDR3 spells CASSSKGGPSYEQYF. DNA of the CDR3: TGCGCCAGCAGCTCAAAGGGGGGGCCCTCCTACGAGCAGTACTTC.

This clone was recorded only once. The V gene is TRBV9, the J gene TRBJ2-1; 10 bases are shared with TRBD1. The CDR3 is 16 amino acids. V trimming: 0 bases; J trimming: 3 bases; junction bases outside the gene matches: 3. Germline V gene sequence: CDR1 SGDLS, CDR2 YYNGEE. CDR3 in amino acids: CASSVAGDRGYNEQFF. For the CDR3, the DNA is TGTGCCAGCAGCGTAGCTGGGGACAGGGGCTACAATGAGCAGTTCTTC.

DNA of the CDR3: TGTGCCAGCAGCGGGGGGTGGCGAGCGGAGCAGTTCTTC. Protein sequence: CASSGGWRAEQFF. The chain recombines TRBV11-2 with TRBJ2-1; TRBD2 might be the D (6 bases). The V end was cut by 5 bases, the J end by 10 bases, with 15 bases between. The germline V gene encodes CDR1 SGHAT and CDR2 FQNNGV. The CDR3 covers 13 residues.

The chain recombines TRBV5-6 with TRBJ1-1; 9 bases line up with TRBD1. The CDR3 spans 14 residues. Trimming removed 4 bases from V and 7 bases from J; junction bases left unmatched: 8. CDR1 and CDR2 (germline): SGHDT, YYEEEE. CDR3 sequence reads: CASSPTPTGGEAFF. DNA of the CDR3: TGTGCCAGCAGCCCGACCCCGACAGGGGGTGAAGCTTTCTTT.

The rearrangement joins TRBV6-5 to TRBJ1-1; TRBD1 agrees at 8 bases. Germline CDR1 and CDR2: MNHEY and SVGAGI. Unmatched junction bases numbered 6, after V lost 2 bases and J lost 4 bases. This CDR3 spans 15 amino acids. CDR3 in DNA: TGTGCCAGCAGTTACCAGAGACAGGGGCTCACTGAAGCTTTCTTT. Protein sequence: CASSYQRQGLTEAFF.

The J gene is TRBJ2-3, the V gene TRBV6-1; 8 bases are shared with TRBD2. V trimming: 4 bases; J trimming: 6 bases; junction bases outside the gene matches: 12. The germline CDR1 and CDR2 sequences are MNHNS and SASEGT. This CDR3 contains 16 residues. CDR3 residues: CASSGSLAGRSDTQYF. The CDR3 DNA is TGTGCCAGCAGTGGAAGTTTAGCGGGGCGGTCGGATACGCAGTATTTT.

The CDR3 sequence: CASSQDTGSQSYNEQFF. CDR3 DNA: TGTGCCAGCAGCCAAGACACAGGGAGTCAGTCCTACAATGAGCAGTTCTTC. The chain is built from TRBV4-2 and TRBJ2-1; TRBD1 is a possible D gene (6 bases). The CDR3 length is 17 residues. Trimming cost V 0 bases and J 1 base, with 13 bases left between them. Germline V gives CDR1 LGHNA, CDR2 YNFKEQ.

In DNA form, the CDR3 reads TGTGCCAGTAGTCACCCGGGGGGAGCATCCTACGAGCAGTACTTC. It codes for CASSHPGGASYEQYF. The chain recombines TRBV19 with TRBJ2-7; 7 bases fit TRBD2. The germline V gene has CDR1 LNHDA and CDR2 SQIVND (reference sequence). CDR3 length: 15 amino acids. V trimming: 5 bases; J trimming: 1 base; junction bases outside the gene matches: 8.

The CDR3 here is CASSIRAVEASNEQFF. As DNA, the CDR3 is TGTGCCAGTAGTATTCGAGCGGTGGAGGCCTCCAATGAGCAGTTCTTC. J is TRBJ2-1 and V is TRBV19; D perhaps matches TRBD2 (5 bases). There are 16 residues in the CDR3. Germline CDR1 and CDR2: LNHDA and SQIVND (reference sequence). The germline V and J ends were trimmed by 3 bases and 6 bases, with 18 bases remaining between them.

This clone has only a few counts. This CDR3 is also generated by other DNA sequences in the sample. The chain couples TRBV28 to TRBJ2-7; 9 bases are shared with TRBD1. The CDR3 has 13 residues. Germline values: CDR1 MDHEN, CDR2 SYDVKM. Germline trimming cut 5 bases from V and 3 bases from J; bases unmatched to any gene: 2. CDR3 protein: CASSPTGGYEQYF. CDR3 nucleotides: TGTGCCAGCAGTCCGACAGGGGGCTACGAGCAGTACTTC.

V usage is TRBV4-1 and J usage is TRBJ2-5; 9 positions match TRBD2. V lost 1 base to trimming and J lost 0 bases; unmatched junction nucleotides: 12. The CDR3 totals 19 residues. Per the germline V gene, CDR1 is MGHRA and CDR2 is YSYEKL. CDR3 nucleotides: TGCGCCAGCAGCCAAGGAGCCCAGCGGGAGGACCCATACCAAGAGACCCAGTACTTC. Encoded protein: CASSQGAQREDPYQETQYF.

This clone has a handful of counts. The genes are TRBV23-1 and TRBJ2-5, with 9 bases lining up with TRBD2. TRBV23-1 is classed as an ORF, of uncertain function. The CDR3 is made up of 15 amino acids. J lost 5 bases, V lost 6 bases, and 10 bases had no gene match. The CDR3 DNA reads TGCGCCAGCAGCCCGGGGCTAGCGGGAAGGGAGACCCAGTACTTC. It translates to CASSPGLAGRETQYF.

J is TRBJ2-1 and V is TRBV10-3; 14 bases are shared with TRBD2. J was trimmed by 8 bases and V by 8 bases; bases with no gene match: 2. Germline CDR1 ENHRY, CDR2 SYGVKD. The CDR3 is 13 amino acids. CDR3 DNA: TGTGCCATCGGGACTAGCGGGAGTCATGAGCAGTTCTTC. Translated, it gives CAIGTSGSHEQFF.

The chain joins TRBV4-2 to TRBJ2-1, with 10 bases identical to TRBD2. Trimming removed 4 bases from V and 6 bases from J; junction bases left unmatched: 15. The CDR3 runs 18 residues. Per germline, CDR1 LGHNA and CDR2 YNFKEQ. The DNA of the CDR3 is TGTGCCAGCAGCCGGTTGAATCCGGGACTAGCGAGAGGCAATGAGCAGTTCTTC. It translates to CASSRLNPGLARGNEQFF.

The chain combines TRBV6-1 with TRBJ1-5; 9 bases map to TRBD1. This CDR3 is 18 amino acids long. The germline gives CDR1 MNHNS, CDR2 SASEGT. The junction had 21 bases not matched to a gene; V was cut back by 4 bases and J by 11 bases. The CDR3 here is CASSGGGGDRAPRGSQHF. In nucleotides, the CDR3 is TGTGCCAGCAGTGGAGGGGGAGGGGACAGGGCGCCCAGGGGGTCCCAGCATTTT.

V is TRBV10-1 and J is TRBJ2-3, with 12 bases lining up with TRBD2. J lost 4 bases, V lost 2 bases, and 7 bases had no gene match. This CDR3 region has 17 residues. Germline CDR1 and CDR2: WNHNN and SYGVQD (reference sequence). CDR3 sequence (DNA): TGCGCCAGCAGTGAGGGGGGACTAGCGGGTTCCGCAGATACGCAGTATTTT. This encodes CASSEGGLAGSADTQYF.

The chain links TRBV4-3 to TRBJ1-1; D might be TRBD1 (6 bases). The V and J ends lost 1 base and 6 bases respectively, with 12 bases between them. Germline assignment: CDR1 LGHNA and CDR2 YSLEER. CDR3 length equals 14 residues. The CDR3 DNA is TGCGCCAGCAGCCAAGTCCTCAGGGGCCCTGAAGCTTTCTTT. Its translation is CASSQVLRGPEAFF.

There are a few counts of this clone. V gene TRBV6-4 combines with J gene TRBJ2-1, with no clear D. Germline lookup yields CDR1 MRHNA and CDR2 SNTAGT. The ends were cut back, 2 bases at V and 9 bases at J, with 14 bases in the middle. CDR3 length: 14 amino acids. The CDR3: CASSDPEKYGEQFF. CDR3 in DNA: TGTGCCAGCAGTGACCCTGAAAAGTACGGTGAGCAGTTCTTC.

The chain employs TRBV6-5 and TRBJ2-5; D gene unclear. Germline V gene lookup returns CDR1 MNHEY and CDR2 SVGAGI. V was cut by 4 bases and J by 1 base, with 7 bases left in between. The CDR3 runs to 13 residues. The CDR3 protein is CASSSPVQETQYF. The CDR3 nucleotides read TGTGCCAGCAGTTCCCCCGTCCAAGAGACCCAGTACTTC.

The chain recombines TRBV7-3 with TRBJ2-7, with 12 bases identical to TRBD2. The CDR3 consists of 14 residues. Germline V CDR1 and CDR2: SGHTA, FQGTGA. After removal of 4 bases from V and 2 bases from J, the junction contained 0 bases not matched to a gene. CDR3 sequence (DNA): TGTGCCAGCAGCTGGACTAGCGGGACCTACGAGCAGTACTTC. This translates into CASSWTSGTYEQYF.

The chain has TRBV11-2 and TRBJ2-1; no clear D gene. There are 15 residues in the CDR3. V lost 4 bases, J lost 5 bases, and 15 bases lay in between. The germline CDR1 and CDR2 sequences are SGHAT and FQNNGV. DNA for the CDR3: TGTGCCAGCAGCTCCCCTAGTGGCCTAAACAATGAGCAGTTCTTC. Its translation is CASSSPSGLNNEQFF.